Listed below are T cell receptor beta chains from one sample, sequenced in a study of blood T cell repertoires in COVID-19. Here immunoSEQ multiplex PCR was the method, and the copy in TCRdb shows in-frame clones only, minus some. The data contain about 280,000 clones, around 88% of them seen just once; the ten biggest clones take up about 1.9%. Sequenced material: peripheral blood. Receptors were obtained from a woman in her twenties or thirties who had recovered from COVID-19. Each CDR3 is given with its conserved first and last residue. Fields, in order: J gene, clone size, V gene, CDR3 protein. Clone size is given for some rows only: seen once, a few or many times, or a class if the clone is expanded.

j_gene: TRBJ2-1
abundance: .
v_gene: TRBV9
CDR3aa: CASSVVGTGGYNEQFF

j_gene: TRBJ2-3
abundance: .
v_gene: TRBV28
CDR3aa: CASSLLQGTQYF

j_gene: TRBJ2-2
abundance: .
v_gene: TRBV19
CDR3aa: CASSIWRRVNTGELFF

j_gene: TRBJ1-6
abundance: .
v_gene: TRBV28
CDR3aa: CASTSPWQGGLGNSPLHF

j_gene: TRBJ2-5
abundance: .
v_gene: TRBV29-1
CDR3aa: CSVLIQTVQETQYF

j_gene: TRBJ2-2
abundance: .
v_gene: TRBV4-3
CDR3aa: CASSQAGGNTGELFF

j_gene: TRBJ1-3
abundance: few
v_gene: TRBV7-2
CDR3aa: CASSLDVRAGNTIYF

j_gene: TRBJ1-4
abundance: .
v_gene: TRBV5-1
CDR3aa: CASSPQGQGEGEKLFF

j_gene: TRBJ2-6
abundance: .
v_gene: TRBV19
CDR3aa: CASSSQTSGLGGANVLTF

j_gene: TRBJ2-3
abundance: .
v_gene: TRBV5-1
CDR3aa: CASSLSLAGEEGDTQYF

j_gene: TRBJ2-7
abundance: once
v_gene: TRBV5-6
CDR3aa: CASSPPSGYEQYF